Detailed here is one T cell receptor beta chain. The antigen it recognizes is unknown. No base quality information exists; no much larger clone differs at one position. CDR1 and CDR2 are read off the germline V gene as LGHNT and FRNRAP. At the junction V is shortened by 1 base and J by 1 base, with 4 bases in between. Spanning cysteine to phenylalanine, the CDR3 consists of 13 amino acids. Only the CDR3 DNA is retained, 39 bases long and in frame from the first base. The data were obtained in a study of control samples from healthy donors and cancer patients (dated by TCRdb to between 2020 and 2021). Library construction relied on the immunoSEQ multiplex PCR assay. TCRdb's version of the immuneACCESS table is confined to in-frame rearrangements and falls short of the full clone set. An unresolved V gene accounts for under half of the shortfall where checked; the remainder is of unknown origin. In this sample the table shows roughly 100,000 clones, approximately 93% of which occur a single time. The ten most abundant clones make up around 1% of the sample.

The receptor was derived from a woman aged 25 to 45 in good health. Sequencing was done on a sample of blood. The chain uses TRBV12-5 and TRBJ1-1; the D gene cannot be named for sure. The bases read TGTGCTAGTGGTTTGGGACAGAACACTGAAGCTTTCTTT. Translated, this gives CASGLGQNTEAFF.